The 25 T cell receptor beta chains given below trace back to one sample, sequenced in a study of cytomegalovirus exposure and HLA in healthy donors. Vbeta (60) and Jbeta (13) primers were used in the PCR. Method: immunoSEQ multiplex PCR; TCRdb's copy keeps in-frame clones and lacks some. Here the sample spans about 110,000 clones, about 76% being singletons. The sequencing input was PBMCs. These receptors were obtained from a man between 40 and 49 years old in good health and CMV-seronegative.

The CDR3 loop is CASSPGAVLQETQYF. In DNA, the CDR3 is TGTGCCAGCTCACCAGGGGCAGTTCTGCAAGAGACCCAGTACTTC. The chain has TRBV18 and TRBJ2-5; TRBD1 might be the D (5 bases). V was trimmed by 2 bases and J by 2 bases, leaving 12 bases between them. The CDR3 length is 15 residues. Germline values: CDR1 KGHSH, CDR2 LQKENI.

J is TRBJ2-3 and V is TRBV2, with TRBD2 identical over 8 bases. The V gene end was trimmed by 7 bases and the J gene end by 4 bases; junction bases not matched to a gene: 16. This CDR3 has 17 residues. Germline CDR1 SNHLY, CDR2 FYNNEI. CDR3 nucleotide sequence: TGTGCCAGCATTCCACCCCTGGGGCGGGGGGCCTCAGATACGCAGTATTTT. Translation: CASIPPLGRGASDTQYF.

The J gene is TRBJ2-5, the V gene TRBV7-9; 10 bases map to TRBD1. Losses at the gene ends were 5 bases for V and 5 bases for J; bases not matched to a gene: 5. This CDR3 spans 14 amino acids. Germline loops: CDR1 SEHNR, CDR2 FQNEAQ (reference sequence). This chain's CDR3 is CASSRDRGGETQYF. As DNA, the CDR3 is TGTGCCAGCAGCCGGGACAGGGGCGGGGAGACCCAGTACTTC.

This rearrangement joins TRBV2 to TRBJ2-7, with TRBD2 matching 9 bases. Germline CDR1 reads SNHLY; CDR2 reads FYNNEI. This CDR3 is 13 amino acids long. V shed 6 bases and J 5 bases; nucleotides not matched to a gene: 5. The CDR3 nucleotides read TGTGCCAGCAGCGGACTAGCGTTCAACGAGCAGTACTTC. Translation gives CASSGLAFNEQYF.

This clone was detected only once. This chain joins TRBV5-5 and TRBJ1-1; D uncertain. This CDR3 contains 14 residues. Germline CDR1 reads SGHKS; CDR2 reads YYEKEE (reference sequence). Deletions cut 0 bases from V and 5 bases from J, with 11 bases between. The CDR3 here is CASSLDWIGTEAFF. For the CDR3, the DNA is TGTGCCAGCAGCTTGGATTGGATCGGGACTGAAGCTTTCTTT.

This clone has just a few counts. The genes are TRBV27 and TRBJ1-1; possibly TRBD1 for D (5 bases). Trimming took 6 bases from V and 5 from J, leaving 19 bases between them. Germline CDR1 MNHEY, CDR2 SMNVEV (reference sequence). This CDR3 region has 15 residues. CDR3 sequence reads: CASSSAQGPRTEAFF. The CDR3 DNA reads TGTGCCAGCAGCTCCGCCCAGGGTCCACGGACTGAAGCTTTCTTT.

The rearrangement links TRBV4-3 to TRBJ2-3; 7 nucleotides match TRBD2. The CDR3 is made up of 16 amino acids. CDR1 and CDR2 from the germline V gene are LGHNA and YSLEER. Unmatched junction bases numbered 10, after V lost 0 bases and J lost 7 bases. The CDR3 protein is CASSQDLQRGKNTQYF. CDR3 sequence (DNA): TGCGCCAGCAGCCAAGATCTACAGCGGGGCAAAAATACGCAGTATTTT.

This chain joins TRBV5-1 and TRBJ2-3; TRBD1 matches 8 bases. Germline V gene sequence: CDR1 SGHRS, CDR2 YFSETQ. The trim removed 3 bases at V and 4 bases at J, leaving 10 bases unmatched. The CDR3 is 16 residues long. For the CDR3, the DNA is TGCGCCAGCAGCTCGCGGGGACAGGAGAAGGCAGATACGCAGTATTTT. Its translation is CASSSRGQEKADTQYF.

The chain employs TRBV5-8 and TRBJ2-6, with 9 positions matching TRBD1. The germline V gene has CDR1 SGHTS and CDR2 YDEGEE. This CDR3 has 19 amino acids. Losses at the gene ends were 6 bases for V and 0 bases for J; bases not matched to a gene: 13. The CDR3: CASIVRTGTGLSGANVLTF. Written as DNA, the CDR3 is TGTGCCAGCATAGTCCGGACCGGGACAGGGCTCTCTGGGGCCAACGTCCTGACTTTC.

The J gene is TRBJ2-5, the V gene TRBV4-3; tentatively, D is TRBD2 (5 bases). Germline V gives CDR1 LGHNA, CDR2 YSLEER. CDR3 length equals 14 residues. Trimming took 0 bases from V and 7 from J, leaving 12 bases between them. The CDR3 bases are TGCGCCAGCAGCCAAGATAGCCAGGCGGGGACCCAGTACTTC. Translated, it gives CASSQDSQAGTQYF.

The rearrangement joins TRBV6-5 to TRBJ1-6, with D possibly TRBD1 on 5 matching bases. This CDR3 region has 11 residues. The V end lost 10 bases, the J end lost 14 bases, and 15 bases lay between the germline ends. Germline loops: CDR1 MNHEY, CDR2 SVGAGI. DNA of the CDR3: TGTGCCACCCGGGGGTCCCTCACCCTCCACTTT. Amino acids: CATRGSLTLHF.

The table lists this clone with a few counts. Other DNA variants within this sample encode the same CDR3. This sequence joins TRBV18 and TRBJ1-6; possibly TRBD1 for D (5 bases). V dropped 4 bases and J dropped 10 bases, with 17 bases sitting between them. CDR3 length: 15 residues. Looked up from germline, CDR1 is KGHSH and CDR2 is LQKENI. This chain's CDR3 is CASSRGDRGLSPLHF. The CDR3 region has the DNA TGTGCCAGCTCACGGGGGGATAGGGGACTATCACCCCTCCACTTT. The full variable domain, with the rest looked up from reference TRBV18 and TRBJ1-6, is NAGVMQNPRHLVRRRGQEARLRCSPMKGHSHVYWYRQLPEEGLKFMVYLQKENIIDESGMPKERFSAEFPKEGPSILRIQQVVRGDSAAYFCASSRGDRGLSPLHFGNGTRLTVT.

The rearrangement links TRBV10-3 to TRBJ2-1, with 8 nucleotides matching TRBD1. The V segment lost 4 bases and the J segment 6 bases; nucleotides outside the gene matches: 2. The CDR3 is 13 residues long. Germline lookup yields CDR1 ENHRY and CDR2 SYGVKD. The CDR3 protein is CAISGTGTNEQFF. The DNA for the CDR3 is TGTGCCATCAGTGGGACAGGGACCAATGAGCAGTTCTTC.

The sample holds one count of this clone. The chain joins TRBV9 to TRBJ1-1, with D tentatively TRBD1 (6 bases). This CDR3 has 14 residues. Germline-derived CDR1 and CDR2 are SGDLS and YYNGEE. V was shortened by 6 bases and J by 5 bases, with 17 bases between the two germline ends. The CDR3 is CASNVEGERTEAFF. In DNA, the CDR3 is TGTGCCAGCAACGTTGAGGGGGAGAGGACTGAAGCTTTCTTT.

This clone was picked up a small number of times. The V and J genes are TRBV11-2 and TRBJ2-5, with 7 bases matching TRBD2. The CDR3 runs to 16 residues. CDR1 and CDR2 (germline): SGHAT, FQNNGV. The trim removed 5 bases at V and 4 bases at J, leaving 13 bases unmatched. The chain's CDR3 is CASSPEGGFGIETQYF. CDR3 DNA: TGTGCCAGCAGCCCCGAGGGAGGGTTCGGGATAGAGACCCAGTACTTC. The full variable domain, with the rest looked up from reference TRBV11-2 and TRBJ2-5, is EAGVAQSPRYKIIEKRQSVAFWCNPISGHATLYWYQQILGQGPKLLIQFQNNGVVDDSQLPKDRFSAERLKGVDSTLKIQPAKLEDSAVYLCASSPEGGFGIETQYFGPGTRLLVL.

In this sample, this clone turned up once. The V gene is TRBV4-1, the J gene TRBJ2-3, with 7 positions matching TRBD2. This CDR3 comprises 19 residues. Trimming took 0 bases from V and 8 from J; bases not matched to a gene: 20. The germline CDR1 and CDR2 sequences are MGHRA and YSYEKL. CDR3 region: CASSQDFRGGWDGQITQYF. The DNA of the CDR3 is TGCGCCAGCAGCCAAGATTTTCGGGGAGGGTGGGACGGACAAATTACGCAGTATTTT.

J is TRBJ2-7 and V is TRBV10-3, with D perhaps TRBD2 (5 bases). V was trimmed by 2 bases and J by 2 bases, leaving 10 bases between them. The CDR3 loop spans 14 amino acids. CDR1 and CDR2 from the germline V gene are ENHRY and SYGVKD. The CDR3 DNA reads as TGTGCCATCAGTGAGGGGAGTAGAACCTACGAGCAGTACTTC. It yields the protein CAISEGSRTYEQYF.

The CDR3 coding sequence is TGTGCCAGCAGCTTGCCCGTGGGGGGAGGCTACACCTTC. Its protein product is CASSLPVGGGYTF. This chain uses TRBV5-6 with TRBJ1-2; D may be TRBD1 (5 bases). CDR3 length equals 13 residues. Germline CDR1 reads SGHDT; CDR2 reads YYEEEE. The V end lost 1 base, the J end lost 8 bases, and 12 bases lay between the germline ends.

A remark on this clone: Other DNA sequences in this sample translate to the same CDR3. The CDR3 is CASSVGGGSGTDTQYF. CDR3 sequence (DNA): TGTGCCAGCAGCGTAGGGGGGGGATCAGGGACAGATACGCAGTATTTT. This chain connects TRBV9 to TRBJ2-3, with TRBD2 matching over 7 bases. Germline CDR1 SGDLS, CDR2 YYNGEE. With 0 bases clipped from V and 3 bases from J, the junction kept 7 bases outside the gene matches. The CDR3 contains 16 residues.

The chain carries TRBV6-5 and TRBJ2-3; D gene unclear. Trimming removed 0 bases from V and 2 bases from J, with 3 bases in between. The germline CDR1 and CDR2 sequences are MNHEY and SVGAGI. The CDR3 covers 13 residues. CDR3: CASSYSFTDTQYF. The CDR3 DNA reads TGTGCCAGCAGTTACTCCTTCACAGATACGCAGTATTTT.

This chain connects TRBV9 to TRBJ2-1; TRBD1 agrees at 7 bases. The CDR3 consists of 15 residues. V was pared by 4 bases and J by 0 bases, with 4 bases of the junction left unmatched. The V gene's germline CDR1 is SGDLS and CDR2 YYNGEE. The CDR3 DNA reads as TGTGCCAGCAGCACCCCAGGGGGCTCCTACAATGAGCAGTTCTTC. It encodes CASSTPGGSYNEQFF.

This clone was found a few times. The chain uses TRBV25-1 and TRBJ2-3; weak D call: TRBD1 (5 bases). With 8 bases removed from V and 5 bases from J, the gap between germline ends came to 20 bases. Germline V lookup: CDR1 MGHDK, CDR2 SYGVNS. The CDR3 is made up of 15 amino acids. The CDR3, as DNA: TGTGCCAGCGGGGAATCAGGTTGGGGCTTAGATACGCAGTATTTT. Translating it yields CASGESGWGLDTQYF. Using reference TRBV25-1 and TRBJ2-3 for the parts outside the CDR3, the full variable domain is EADIYQTPRYLVIGTGKKITLECSQTMGHDKMYWYQQDPGMELHLIHYSYGVNSTEKGDLSSESTVSRIRTEHFPLTLESARPSHTSQYLCASGESGWGLDTQYFGPGTRLTVL.

This clone was seen a single time. The chain carries TRBV7-9 and TRBJ2-2; 13 nucleotides agree with TRBD2. The germline V gene has CDR1 SEHNR and CDR2 FQNEAQ (reference sequence). J gave up 6 bases and V 3 bases, and 1 base lay outside the gene matches. The CDR3 contains 15 residues. CDR3 residues: CASSLTSGGPGELFF. The CDR3, as DNA: TGTGCCAGCAGCTTGACTAGCGGGGGGCCCGGGGAGCTGTTTTTT.

The chain is built from TRBV19 and TRBJ1-5, with 8 bases aligning to TRBD1. The CDR3 has 19 residues. The V and J ends lost 2 bases and 6 bases, in that order; junction bases with no gene match: 18. Germline CDR1 reads LNHDA; CDR2 reads SQIVND (reference sequence). CDR3 residues: CASSILGLGQGRQGQPQHF. CDR3 DNA: TGTGCCAGTAGTATATTGGGACTCGGACAGGGCCGACAGGGTCAGCCCCAGCATTTT.

The rearrangement joins TRBV2 to TRBJ2-7; TRBD2 aligns across 10 bases. The CDR3 has 15 amino acids. Germline values: CDR1 SNHLY, CDR2 FYNNEI. V lost 6 bases, J lost 0 bases, and 5 bases stayed unmatched. In nucleotides, the CDR3 is TGTGCCAGCAGGGAGAGGACTAGCGGCTCCTACGAGCAGTACTTC. It yields the protein CASRERTSGSYEQYF. Drawing the rest from reference TRBV2 and TRBJ2-7, the complete variable domain is EPEVTQTPSHQVTQMGQEVILRCVPISNHLYFYWYRQILGQKVEFLVSFYNNEISEKSEIFDDQFSVERPDGSNFTLKIRSTKLEDSAMYFCASRERTSGSYEQYFGPGTRLTVT.